The TCR beta chain described here comes from a study of shared clonotypes between healthy human individuals. Study in general: CD4 naive cells filled three plates per donor, CD4 memory three, CD8 naive two and CD8 memory one. Study-level points and caveats: Only blood was sampled; tissue repertoires likely differ. The study generally estimated greater richness for naive than memory subsets.

Some clones are missing from TCRdb's copy, which holds only in-frame ones; the method was immunoSEQ multiplex PCR. The repertoire holds approximately 1,000,000 clones, with roughly 77% as singletons. Turning to this clone: Its antigen is currently unknown.

The donors, all of them Caucasian adults, lived in Nashville, Tennessee. With 5 bases clipped from V and 4 bases from J, the junction kept 12 bases outside the gene matches. Germline CDR1 SGHTA, CDR2 FQGNSA. This CDR3 comprises 16 residues. The V call is TRBV7-2, the J call TRBJ2-3; 7 bases match TRBD2. The TCR comes from a young man in good health. Some clones in this sample may be carry-over from other donors' samples. Sequencing was performed on memory CD4+ T cells from PBMCs. Subset reported: CD45RA-negative fraction. CDR3 nucleotides: TGTGCCAGCAGCCCTCAGACTAGCTGGACATCAGATACGCAGTATTTT. Translated: CASSPQTSWTSDTQYF.